Presented here are 21 T cell receptor beta chains from one specimen sequenced in a study of T cell repertoires in cytomegalovirus infection. TCRdb processed the reads anew with MiXCR; each CDR3 protein has one entry. The top ten hold around 15% of the sample, which has fewer than 550,000 distinct CDR3 sequences, roughly 30% seen once. The specimen sequenced was PBMCs. Every receptor here comes from a human donor in good health (CMV status not recorded). Some clones in this sample may be carry-over from other donors' samples.

Only a few counts were recorded for this clonotype. V gene TRBV7-6 combines with J gene TRBJ1-3, with D possibly TRBD1 on 6 matching bases. V was pared by 0 bases and J by 4 bases, with 10 bases between. CDR1 SGHVS and CDR2 FNYEAQ come from the germline V gene. The CDR3 consists of 15 residues. This CDR3 reads CASSLARGQGNTIYF. The DNA of the CDR3 is TGTGCCAGCAGCTTAGCACGGGGGCAGGGAAACACCATATATTTT. Using reference TRBV7-6 and TRBJ1-3 for the parts outside the CDR3, the full variable domain is GAGVSQSPRYKVTKRGQDVALRCDPISGHVSLYWYRQALGQGPEFLTYFNYEAQQDKSGLPNDRFSAERPEGSISTLTIQRTEQRDSAMYRCASSLARGQGNTIYFGEGSWLTVV.

For this clonotype: This is likely a read error, given that the CDR3 carries no conserved phenylalanine or tryptophan at its end. V and J are TRBV19 and TRBJ1-1; tentatively, D is TRBD1 (5 bases). V lost 5 bases and J 3 bases, leaving 7 bases between the germline ends. The CDR3 loop spans 12 amino acids. Germline CDR1 and CDR2: LNHDA and SQIVND (reference sequence). CDR3 in amino acids: CASSGGHTEAFV. The CDR3 nucleotides read TGTGCCAGTAGTGGGGGTCACACTGAAGCTTTCGTT.

This clonotype was seen ten or more times. The chain is built from TRBV7-2 and TRBJ2-5; 11 nucleotides line up with TRBD1. CDR1 is SGHTA, CDR2 FQGNSA, per germline. V trimming: 4 bases; J trimming: 5 bases; junction bases outside the gene matches: 6. The CDR3 sequence is 15 residues long. The CDR3 loop reads CASSSGQGARETQYF. CDR3 bases: TGTGCCAGCAGCTCTGGACAGGGGGCGAGGGAGACCCAGTACTTC.

This clonotype was observed a few times. The rearrangement joins TRBV5-6 to TRBJ1-5; 8 nucleotides align to TRBD1. Germline loops: CDR1 SGHDT, CDR2 YYEEEE. Germline trimming cut 4 bases from V and 7 bases from J; bases unmatched to any gene: 16. The CDR3 totals 17 residues. The CDR3 nucleotides are TGTGCCAGCAGCCTTTGGACAGGGTCGGGTAAAAAGCAGCCCCAGCATTTT. It codes for CASSLWTGSGKKQPQHF.

This clonotype was observed a few times. The chain employs TRBV28 and TRBJ2-1; D is unclear. V dropped 2 bases and J dropped 2 bases, with 10 bases sitting between them. This CDR3 comprises 15 residues. Germline CDR1 and CDR2: MDHEN and SYDVKM. The CDR3 nucleotides are TGTGCCAGCAGTTTAAGCCCCTTGACCTACAATGAGCAGTTCTTC. Amino acid sequence: CASSLSPLTYNEQFF.

The chain carries TRBV19 and TRBJ2-1; possible D gene TRBD2, 6 bases. The CDR3 is 13 residues long. Per germline, CDR1 LNHDA and CDR2 SQIVND (reference sequence). V was clipped by 7 bases and J by 7 bases, with 14 bases between them. Here the CDR3 reads CASTPSVGNEQFF. The CDR3 region has the DNA TGTGCCAGTACCCCTAGCGTCGGGAATGAGCAGTTCTTC. Variable domain in full (rest from reference TRBV19 and TRBJ2-1): DGGITQSPKYLFRKEGQNVTLSCEQNLNHDAMYWYRQDPGQGLRLIYYSQIVNDFQKGDIAEGYSVSREKKESFPLTVTSAQKNPTAFYLCASTPSVGNEQFFGPGTRLTVL.

Worth noting for this clonotype: One end of the junction is discordant with germline, which a read error may explain. V usage is TRBV7-2 and J usage is TRBJ2-1; TRBD2 aligns across 10 bases. CDR1 and CDR2 (germline): SGHTA, FQGNSA. The CDR3 covers 17 residues. CDR3 DNA: TGTGCCAGAAGCTTAGGCAGTGGAGCGGGGGGGCCGAATGAGCAGTTCTTC. Amino acid sequence: CARSLGSGAGGPNEQFF. Filled out from reference TRBV7-2 and TRBJ2-1, the complete variable domain reads GAGVSQSPSNKVTEKGKDVELRCDPISGHTALYWYRQSLGQGLEFLIYFQGNSAPDKSGLPSDRFSAERTGGSVSTLTIQRTQQEDSAVYLCARSLGSGAGGPNEQFFGPGTRLTVL.

This clonotype was detected only a few times. This chain uses TRBV20-1 with TRBJ2-1; D may be TRBD1 (5 bases). The V and J ends lost 0 bases and 10 bases respectively, with 7 bases between them. This CDR3 has 11 residues. Germline CDR1 DFQATT, CDR2 SNEGSKA (reference sequence). CDR3 in DNA: TGCAGTGCTAGAGAGGACACGGAGCAGTTCTTC. Translated: CSAREDTEQFF.

This clonotype appeared many times. The chain uses TRBV7-3 and TRBJ2-1, with 8 bases that match TRBD1. The CDR3 runs 20 residues. The V gene's germline CDR1 is SGHTA and CDR2 FQGTGA. V dropped 2 bases and J dropped 2; count of bases not matched to a gene: 17. CDR3 loop: CASSLLGRGRVTGTYNEQFF. Here the CDR3 DNA reads TGTGCCAGCAGCTTATTAGGCAGGGGGCGCGTAACGGGCACCTACAATGAGCAGTTCTTC.

The chain is built from TRBV14 and TRBJ1-6, with D perhaps TRBD1 (5 bases). Germline values: CDR1 SGHDN, CDR2 FVKESK. This CDR3 comprises 16 residues. The V end lost 0 bases, the J end lost 1 base, and 7 bases lay between the germline ends. This chain's CDR3 is CASSQDQGSYNSPLHF. CDR3 in DNA: TGTGCCAGCAGCCAAGATCAGGGATCCTATAATTCACCCCTCCACTTT.

This clonotype was observed a handful of times. The junction differs from germline at one of its ends, possibly a read error. The chain links TRBV5-8 to TRBJ1-4; D is uncertain. This CDR3 comprises 13 residues. Germline lookup yields CDR1 SGHTS and CDR2 YDEGEE. The CDR3 nucleotides are TGCGCCAGCAGCTTGGCCTTAGAGGAAAAACTGTTTTTT. As protein: CASSLALEEKLFF.

The chain is built from TRBV20-1 and TRBJ1-2; D is possibly TRBD1 (6 bases). CDR3 length equals 13 residues. CDR1 and CDR2 (germline): DFQATT, SNEGSKA (reference sequence). The V and J ends lost 5 bases and 7 bases respectively, with 17 bases between them. The CDR3 protein is CSAPTGPGLGYTF. In DNA form, the CDR3 reads TGCAGTGCTCCGACAGGACCGGGCCTTGGCTACACCTTC.

The V and J genes are TRBV12-3 or TRBV12-4 and TRBJ1-5, with TRBD1 matching 8 bases. The CDR3 runs 16 residues. V trimming: 7 bases; J trimming: 0 bases; junction bases outside the gene matches: 8. The CDR3 nucleotides read TGTGCCAGCAACCGACCCGGACAGGGTAGCAATCAGCCCCAGCATTTT. Amino acids: CASNRPGQGSNQPQHF.

This clonotype appeared a single time. The conserved phenylalanine or tryptophan normally closing the CDR3 is absent here, so this likely arose from a read error. No DNA is shown, since the ends of the CDR3 on it are uncertain; the CDR3 is the one TCRdb lists. The CDR3 sequence is CASSPREGTTYNEQLL. The rearrangement uses TRBV18 and TRBJ2-1. Germline values: CDR1 KGHSH, CDR2 LQKENI. Counting both end residues, the CDR3 totals 16 amino acids.

The rearrangement uses TRBV10-3 and TRBJ2-3, with 7 bases identical to TRBD1. The CDR3 loop spans 12 amino acids. V dropped 10 bases and J dropped 6; count of bases not matched to a gene: 7. From germline, CDR1 is ENHRY and CDR2 SYGVKD. The CDR3 spells CATRGTNDTQYF. CDR3 in DNA: TGTGCCACCAGGGGGACAAACGATACGCAGTATTTT.

V is TRBV27 and J is TRBJ1-1, with 7 bases identical to TRBD1. The CDR3 covers 17 residues. Trimming took 7 bases from V and 0 from J; bases not matched to a gene: 14. Looked up from germline, CDR1 is MNHEY and CDR2 is SMNVEV (reference sequence). The CDR3 DNA reads TGTGCCAGCAATCCCAGAGGGGGAGGGGGCCTGAACACTGAAGCTTTCTTT. Translation gives CASNPRGGGGLNTEAFF.

This clonotype has a handful of counts. The chain recombines TRBV19 with TRBJ2-5, with 9 positions matching TRBD1. Germline CDR1 reads LNHDA; CDR2 reads SQIVND (reference sequence). CDR3 length: 16 residues. V gave up 6 bases and J gave up 5 bases; unmatched junction bases: 13. CDR3 loop: CASRPGTGPPDETQYF. In nucleotides, the CDR3 is TGTGCCAGTAGGCCCGGGACAGGGCCTCCAGATGAGACCCAGTACTTC.

There are a few counts of this clonotype. V and J are TRBV11-2 and TRBJ1-6; D ambiguous. The CDR3 is 15 amino acids. The V gene lost 2 bases and the J gene lost 8 bases, with 13 bases spanning the gap. Per germline, CDR1 SGHAT and CDR2 FQNNGV. In DNA form, the CDR3 reads TGTGCCAGCAGCTTATCCCCCGGGGATTATTCACCCCTCCACTTT. Its translation is CASSLSPGDYSPLHF.

The genes are TRBV4-3 and TRBJ1-1; D is unclear. The CDR3 spans 14 residues. CDR1 and CDR2 (germline): LGHNA, YSLEER. The V and J ends lost 3 bases and 1 base respectively, with 9 bases between them. For the CDR3, the DNA is TGCGCCAGCAGCCAGGGCTTACGGAACACTGAAGCTTTCTTT. Protein: CASSQGLRNTEAFF.

This clonotype was observed a few times. This chain connects TRBV27 to TRBJ2-7, with TRBD1 matching over 12 bases. Germline V gene lookup returns CDR1 MNHEY and CDR2 SMNVEV (reference sequence). The CDR3 is 15 residues long. With 5 bases clipped from V and 4 bases from J, the junction kept 6 bases outside the gene matches. Here the CDR3 reads CASSRGTGGYYEQYF. CDR3 DNA: TGTGCCAGCAGTAGGGGGACAGGGGGCTATTACGAGCAGTACTTC.

V usage is TRBV7-8 and J usage is TRBJ2-7; 12 bases are a match to TRBD1. The germline gives CDR1 SGHVS, CDR2 FQNEAQ. The CDR3 contains 15 residues. The V gene end was trimmed by 5 bases and the J gene end by 6 bases; junction bases not matched to a gene: 8. CDR3 region: CASSPRDRGQPEQYF. CDR3 DNA: TGTGCCAGCAGCCCGCGGGACAGGGGGCAGCCCGAGCAGTACTTC.